The sequence of this T cell receptor (beta chain) was determined in a study of vaccination and CD4 T cells after COVID-19. At the Johns Hopkins FTIC core, DNA taken from cultured CD4+ T cells was sequenced by way of the Oncomine TCR Beta short-read assay. TCRdb reprocessed the PCR reads via MiXCR and lists one record per CDR3 protein. This table holds some 25,000 distinct CDR3 sequences, less than 40% found once. Time point meaning: late sampling 161 to 241 days after vaccination in three convalescent patients. The treatment was: roughly 10-day PBMC culture with coronavirus spike peptide pools or control peptides (ViraFEST assay). IL-2 (about 10 IU/ml) and peptide pools (around 10 ug/ml) were added to cultures of over 1.5 million PBMCs per well. This CDR3 has 15 amino acids. Germline V gives CDR1 SEHNR, CDR2 FQNEAQ (reference sequence). V lost 2 bases to trimming and J lost 4 bases, with 13 bases between them.

A word on this clonotype: Its matching antigen is unknown.

This chain uses TRBV7-9 with TRBJ2-3, with TRBD2 as a possible D gene (5 bases). The sequence was obtained from a human donor who had recovered from COVID-19. The source material was CD4+ T cells from blood, cultured in vitro, sampled about 7 months after SARS-CoV-2 vaccination. The CDR3 spells CASSLRRIGADTQYF. As DNA, the CDR3 is TGTGCCAGCAGCTTACGACGGATCGGGGCAGATACGCAGTATTTT. The whole variable domain, filled in from reference TRBV7-9 and TRBJ2-3, reads DTGVSQNPRHKITKRGQNVTFRCDPISEHNRLYWYRQTLGQGPEFLTYFQNEAQLEKSRLLSDRFSAERPKGSFSTLEIQRTEQGDSAMYLCASSLRRIGADTQYFGPGTRLTVL.